The present TCR beta chain was sequenced within a study of T cell responses to AZD1222 COVID-19 vaccine (dated by TCRdb to the early 2020s). Background for the entire study: Because spike-specific TCR depth and breadth did not differ between the two schedules, AZD1222 recipients who got a second dose at roughly 4 weeks were pooled with those who got a second dose at roughly 12 weeks. Enrollment into the trials was organized by age into subgroups of 18-55, 56-69 and 70-plus years, and those subgroups contained about 160, 30 and 59 TCR-sequenced participants, respectively. A total of around 240 trial participants underwent TCR sequencing, of whom some 210 received two doses of AZD1222 and about 26 received two doses of the MenACWY control vaccine. Paper-wide results and their limitations: No day 14 peak-response samples were available, so repertoires were characterized only after the peak T cell response. The 56-69-year group was small, and its depth increase did not reach significance, likely because of low power. Conclusions about previously exposed vaccinees were limited because only six AZD1222 recipients were SARS-CoV-2 seropositive at baseline. After two AZD1222 doses, both the breadth and the depth of spike-specific TCRs were significantly higher than at day 0 and than in MenACWY recipients. Reportedly, close to half of the unique spike-specific TCRs recognized epitopes lying outside the regions that are mutated in the B.1.351 and B.1.1.7 variants. The whole spike protein was spanned by vaccine-associated CD4 TCRs, and dominant responses were seen in regions 160-218 and 743-854. Most participants were white British and females outnumbered males, and the authors suggested that clonal diversity may have been underestimated.

The CDR3 regions of human TCRbeta chains were subjected to immunosequencing. In the authors' own workflow: Repertoire TCRs were checked for matches against a reference library of SARS-CoV-2-specific TCRs that had been generated using the MIRA antigen-specificity platform. Breadth was defined as the fraction of unique TCRs that were SARS-CoV-2-associated, and depth was defined as the fraction of total T cells that were SARS-CoV-2-associated. Using the MIRA data, every spike-specific TCR was mapped to the spike region that the TCR reacted to and assigned to either a CD4 or a CD8 class. Log10-transformed breadth and depth values were compared by one-way ANOVA with Sidak's multiple comparisons tests. TCRdb holds this immuneACCESS table with in-frame rearrangements only. Some clones are missing; in checked studies, unresolved V genes explain under half, and the rest has no known cause. V, J and clone size were drawn from that table, and D and trimming were deduced from the DNA. This sample is represented by some 140,000 clones; roughly 90% of them were singletons. The ten largest clones represent 18% of the sample.

The time point label for this specimen denotes: baseline before first vaccination. Samples from vaccinated people were obtained from the UK trials COV001 and COV002, which included a single-blind randomized controlled phase 2/3 trial of AZD1222 (ChAdOx1 nCoV-19) in healthy adults. Trial participant PBMC samples were collected at day 0 and day 28 after the second dose for TCRbeta chain sequencing. Note on this clone: Its antigen specificity is not known. Base qualities are missing; no much larger clone stands one base away.

Relative to germline, V is 0 bases shorter and J is 3 bases shorter, with 5 bases between their ends. The CDR3 runs 14 amino acids, cysteine and phenylalanine included. Only CDR3 DNA remains: 42 bases, in frame from the first base. From a lookup of the germline V gene, CDR1 and CDR2 are SGHNT and YENEEA. Recombination linked TRBV11-3 to TRBJ1-4; no D gene call is confident. The TCR was taken from an adult in good health. The sequences come from peripheral blood, collected on day 0 of AZD1222 vaccination. The CDR3 protein sequence reads: CASSLDGPNEKLFF. In nucleotide form, the sequence is TGTGCCAGCAGCTTAGACGGACCTAATGAAAAACTGTTTTTT.